This TCR beta chain was identified in a study of T cells in Graves' hyperthyroidism and ophthalmopathy. This clonotype came up many times. Using RNA transcripts as the source, TCR beta CDR3 regions were amplified. The primer set for the first-round RT-PCR of the TCR CDR3 was HTBI. MiXCR was run by TCRdb on the multiplex PCR reads, yielding one entry per CDR3 protein. The repertoire holds approximately 630,000 distinct CDR3 sequences, with about a sixth as singletons. V trimming: 5 bases; J trimming: 0 bases; junction bases outside the gene matches: 5. Germline V gene data show CDR1 as SNHLY and CDR2 as FYNNEI. This CDR3 is 16 amino acids long.

The chain joins TRBV2 to TRBJ2-1; TRBD2 matches at 9 bases. This TCR was sampled from a woman in her 30s with Graves' hyperthyroidism. The sample taken for sequencing was blood. CDR3 bases: TGTGCCAGCAGTAGCGGGAGGTTCTACTCCTACAATGAGCAGTTCTTC. Translating it yields CASSSGRFYSYNEQFF.